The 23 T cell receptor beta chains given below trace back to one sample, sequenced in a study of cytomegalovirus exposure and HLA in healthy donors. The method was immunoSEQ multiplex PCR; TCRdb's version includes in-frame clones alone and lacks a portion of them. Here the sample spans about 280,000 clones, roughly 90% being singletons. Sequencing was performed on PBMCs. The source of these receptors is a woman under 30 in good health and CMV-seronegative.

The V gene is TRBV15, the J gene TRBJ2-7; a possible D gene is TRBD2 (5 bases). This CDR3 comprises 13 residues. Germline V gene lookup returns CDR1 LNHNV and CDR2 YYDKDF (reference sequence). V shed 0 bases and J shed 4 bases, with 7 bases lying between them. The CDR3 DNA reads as TGTGCCACCAGCAGAGAGGGAGTTTACGAGCAGTACTTC. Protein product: CATSREGVYEQYF.

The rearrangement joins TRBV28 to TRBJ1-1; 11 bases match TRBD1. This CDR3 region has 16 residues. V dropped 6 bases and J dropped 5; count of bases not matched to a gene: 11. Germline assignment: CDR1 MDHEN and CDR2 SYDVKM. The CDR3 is CASSYFPGQGGTEAFF. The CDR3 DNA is TGTGCCAGCAGCTACTTTCCGGGACAGGGGGGGACTGAAGCTTTCTTT.

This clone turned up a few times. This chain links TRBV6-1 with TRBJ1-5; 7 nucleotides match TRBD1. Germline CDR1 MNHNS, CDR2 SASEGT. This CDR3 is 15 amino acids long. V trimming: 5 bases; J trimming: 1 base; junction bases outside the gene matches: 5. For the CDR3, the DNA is TGTGCCAGCAGTAAGACAGGGACCAGCAATCAGCCCCAGCATTTT. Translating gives CASSKTGTSNQPQHF.

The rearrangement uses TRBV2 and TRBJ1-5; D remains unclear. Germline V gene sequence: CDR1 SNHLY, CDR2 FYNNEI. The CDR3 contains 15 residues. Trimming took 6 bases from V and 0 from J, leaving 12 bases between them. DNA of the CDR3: TGTGCCAGCAGCGAGGGAGGGTTTAGCAATCAGCCCCAGCATTTT. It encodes CASSEGGFSNQPQHF.

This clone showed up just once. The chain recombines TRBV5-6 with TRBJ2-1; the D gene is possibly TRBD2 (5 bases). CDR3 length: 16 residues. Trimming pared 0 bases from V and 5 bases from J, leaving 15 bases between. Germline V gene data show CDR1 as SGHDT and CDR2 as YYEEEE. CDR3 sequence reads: CASSLDSLTRDNEQFF. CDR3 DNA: TGTGCCAGCAGCTTGGATTCACTAACTAGGGACAATGAGCAGTTCTTC.

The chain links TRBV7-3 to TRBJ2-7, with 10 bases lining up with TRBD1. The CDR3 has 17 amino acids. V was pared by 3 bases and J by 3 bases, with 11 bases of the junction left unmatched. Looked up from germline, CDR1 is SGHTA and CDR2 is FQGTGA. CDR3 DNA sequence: TGTGCCAGCAGCTTGTTTACCGACAGGGGGCGCTTCTACGAGCAGTACTTC. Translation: CASSLFTDRGRFYEQYF.

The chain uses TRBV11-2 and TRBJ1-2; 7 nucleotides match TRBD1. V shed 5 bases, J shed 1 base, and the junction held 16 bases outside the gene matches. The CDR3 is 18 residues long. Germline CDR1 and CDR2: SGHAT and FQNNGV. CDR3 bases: TGTGCCAGCAGCCACGTCCGAGACAGGGATAAGGGTAACTATGGCTACACCTTC. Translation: CASSHVRDRDKGNYGYTF.

DNA for the CDR3: TGCGCCAGCAGCCAAGATTGGGCCCGCAATGAGCAGTTCTTC. This encodes CASSQDWARNEQFF. The V call is TRBV4-3, the J call TRBJ2-1, with unresolved D. This CDR3 has 14 residues. The V end was cut by 0 bases, the J end by 6 bases, with 9 bases between. Per germline, CDR1 LGHNA and CDR2 YSLEER.

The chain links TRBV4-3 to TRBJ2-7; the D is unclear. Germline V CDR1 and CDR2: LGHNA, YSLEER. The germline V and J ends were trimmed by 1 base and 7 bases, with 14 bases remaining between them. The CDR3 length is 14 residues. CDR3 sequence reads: CASSQGLGPTEQYF. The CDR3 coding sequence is TGCGCCAGCAGCCAAGGGTTGGGTCCGACAGAGCAGTACTTC.

CDR3 DNA: TGTGCCAGTAGTATAATATTCGGGAACAATCAGCCCCAGCATTTT. It specifies CASSIIFGNNQPQHF. The chain is built from TRBV19 and TRBJ1-5; D not resolved. The CDR3 spans 15 residues. Germline V lookup: CDR1 LNHDA, CDR2 SQIVND (reference sequence). Deletions cut 2 bases from V and 3 bases from J, with 11 bases between.

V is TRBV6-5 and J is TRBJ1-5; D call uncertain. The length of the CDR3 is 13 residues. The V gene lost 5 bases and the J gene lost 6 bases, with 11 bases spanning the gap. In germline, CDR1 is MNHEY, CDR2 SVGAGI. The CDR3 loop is CASSATRTQPQHF. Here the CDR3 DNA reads TGTGCCAGCAGTGCGACACGAACTCAGCCCCAGCATTTT.

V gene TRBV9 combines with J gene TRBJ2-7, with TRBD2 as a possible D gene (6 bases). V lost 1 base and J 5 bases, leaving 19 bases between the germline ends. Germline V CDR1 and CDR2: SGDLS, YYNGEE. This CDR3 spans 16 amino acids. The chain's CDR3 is CASSVTGAVGFDEQYF. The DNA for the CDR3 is TGTGCCAGCAGCGTAACGGGAGCGGTTGGTTTTGACGAGCAGTACTTC.

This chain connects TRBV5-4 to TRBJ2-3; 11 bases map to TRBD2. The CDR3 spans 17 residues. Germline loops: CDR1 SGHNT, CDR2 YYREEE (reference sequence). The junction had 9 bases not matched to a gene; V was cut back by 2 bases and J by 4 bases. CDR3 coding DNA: TGTGCCAGCAGCTTCGTAGCGGGAGGGCCTTGGGCAGATACGCAGTATTTT. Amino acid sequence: CASSFVAGGPWADTQYF.

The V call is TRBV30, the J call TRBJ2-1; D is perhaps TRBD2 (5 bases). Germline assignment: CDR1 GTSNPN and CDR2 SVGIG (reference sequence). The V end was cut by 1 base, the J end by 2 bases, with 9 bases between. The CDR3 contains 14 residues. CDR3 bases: TGTGCCTGGAGTGAAACGGGGACCTACAATGAGCAGTTCTTC. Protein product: CAWSETGTYNEQFF.

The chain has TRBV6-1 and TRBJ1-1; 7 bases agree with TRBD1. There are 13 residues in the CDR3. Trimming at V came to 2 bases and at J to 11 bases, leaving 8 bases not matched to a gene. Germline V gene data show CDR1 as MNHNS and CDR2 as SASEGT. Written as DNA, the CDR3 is TGTGCCAGCAGTGAAAGGCAGGGGGAGGATGCTTTCTTT. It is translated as CASSERQGEDAFF.

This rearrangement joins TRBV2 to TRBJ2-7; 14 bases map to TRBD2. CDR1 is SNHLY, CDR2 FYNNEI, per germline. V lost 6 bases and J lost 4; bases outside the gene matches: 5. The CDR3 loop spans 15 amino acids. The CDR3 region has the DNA TGTGCCAGCAGGGGGACTAGCGGGAGTCGTTACGAGCAGTACTTC. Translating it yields CASRGTSGSRYEQYF.

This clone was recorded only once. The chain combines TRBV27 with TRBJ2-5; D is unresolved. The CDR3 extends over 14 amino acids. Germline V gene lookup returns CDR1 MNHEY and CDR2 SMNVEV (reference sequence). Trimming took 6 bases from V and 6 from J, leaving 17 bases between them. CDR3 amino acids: CASRSALRRKTQYF. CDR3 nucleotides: TGTGCCAGCAGGTCTGCGTTGAGGCGGAAGACCCAGTACTTC.

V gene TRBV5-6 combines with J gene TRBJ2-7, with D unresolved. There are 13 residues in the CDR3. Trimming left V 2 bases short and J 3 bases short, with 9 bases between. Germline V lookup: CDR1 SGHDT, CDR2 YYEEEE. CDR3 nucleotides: TGTGCCAGCAGCTTCCTAACCTTCTACGAGCAGTACTTC. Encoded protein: CASSFLTFYEQYF.

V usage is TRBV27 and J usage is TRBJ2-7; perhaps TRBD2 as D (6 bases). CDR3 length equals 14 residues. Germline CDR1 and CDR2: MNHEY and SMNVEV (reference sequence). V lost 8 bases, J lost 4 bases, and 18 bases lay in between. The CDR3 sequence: CASGGTWSSYEQYF. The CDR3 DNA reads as TGTGCCAGCGGAGGGACTTGGAGTTCATACGAGCAGTACTTC.

The chain's CDR3 is CSVFSSQASTEAFF. The CDR3 DNA is TGCAGCGTTTTCTCCTCGCAGGCATCGACTGAAGCTTTCTTT. This chain links TRBV29-1 with TRBJ1-1, with D unresolved. The CDR3 contains 14 residues. V lost 5 bases, J lost 5 bases, and 18 bases lay in between. Germline lookup yields CDR1 SQVTM and CDR2 ANQGSEA. The full variable domain, rest sourced from reference TRBV29-1 and TRBJ1-1, is SAVISQKPSRDICQRGTSLTIQCQVDSQVTMMFWYRQQPGQSLTLIATANQGSEATYESGFVIDKFPISRPNLTFSTLTVSNMSPEDSSIYLCSVFSSQASTEAFFGQGTRLTVV.

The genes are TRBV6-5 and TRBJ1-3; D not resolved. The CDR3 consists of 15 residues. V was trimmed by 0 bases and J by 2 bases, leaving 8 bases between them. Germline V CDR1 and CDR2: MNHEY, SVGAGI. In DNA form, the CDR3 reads TGTGCCAGCAGTTACTCAGAAGCTCCTGGAAACACCATATATTTT. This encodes CASSYSEAPGNTIYF.

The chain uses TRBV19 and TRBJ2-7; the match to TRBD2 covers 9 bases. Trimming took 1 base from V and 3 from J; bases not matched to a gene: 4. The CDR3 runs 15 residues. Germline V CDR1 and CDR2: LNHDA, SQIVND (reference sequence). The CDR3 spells CASSIGLAGRYEQYF. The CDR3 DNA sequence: TGTGCCAGTAGTATAGGGCTAGCGGGACGCTACGAGCAGTACTTC.

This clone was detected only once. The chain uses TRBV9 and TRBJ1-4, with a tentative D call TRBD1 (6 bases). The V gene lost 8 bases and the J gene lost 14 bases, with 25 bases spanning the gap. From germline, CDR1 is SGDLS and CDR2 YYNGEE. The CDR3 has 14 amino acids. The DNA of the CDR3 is TGTGCCAGTGCCCCGGGGGGCGCGGGAATAAGGCTGTTTTTT. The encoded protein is CASAPGGAGIRLFF.